The 26 T cell receptor beta chains given below trace back to one sample, sequenced in a study of beta chain features in type 1 diabetes. The study, taken as a whole, reports: For Type 1 diabetes patients, all four CD4+ subsets carried TCRB CDR3s that were moderately but significantly shorter.

These receptors are not linked to any known antigen. Since all of the isolated RNA was reverse transcribed, expressed TCRB transcripts were what got sequenced. Only in-frame clones appear in the TCRdb table, and some are missing; sequencing was by immunoSEQ multiplex PCR. Of fewer than 400,000 clones listed, around 9.7% are singletons. The sequencing input was central memory CD4+ T cells from blood. All receptors come from a man between 25 and 39 years old with type 1 diabetes.

This clone was seen only a few times. Germline is not matched at one junction end, which may reflect a read error. V usage is TRBV6-5 and J usage is TRBJ2-5; D gene ambiguous. The CDR3 consists of 16 residues. CDR1 MNHEY and CDR2 SVGAGI come from the germline V gene. The CDR3 spells CASSYLPGSPLETQYF. The CDR3 DNA reads as TGTGCCAGTAGTTACCTTCCAGGATCCCCCCTCGAGACCCAGTACTTC.

V is TRBV7-2 and J is TRBJ2-3, with D perhaps matching TRBD1 (5 bases). V was shortened by 5 bases and J by 0 bases, with 15 bases between the two germline ends. Germline-derived CDR1 and CDR2 are SGHTA and FQGNSA. The CDR3 is made up of 16 amino acids. CDR3 nucleotide sequence: TGTGCCAGCAGCCGTAGTCCGGCAGGGAGCACAGATACGCAGTATTTT. Translation: CASSRSPAGSTDTQYF.

This clone was seen a handful of times. The chain links TRBV28 to TRBJ1-6; D may be TRBD1 (5 bases). V lost 9 bases to trimming and J lost 3 bases, with 9 bases between them. The CDR3 has 13 residues. The V gene's germline CDR1 is MDHEN and CDR2 SYDVKM. The CDR3 is CASKGDYNSPLHF. The CDR3 DNA sequence: TGTGCCAGTAAAGGGGACTATAATTCACCCCTCCACTTT.

This chain joins TRBV9 and TRBJ2-1; TRBD2 aligns across 13 bases. V shed 0 bases, J shed 8 bases, and the junction held 8 bases outside the gene matches. The CDR3 has 17 amino acids. From germline, CDR1 is SGDLS and CDR2 YYNGEE. The DNA of the CDR3 is TGTGCCAGCAGCGTAGAAGACGGGACTAGCGGGGTATATGAGCAGTTCTTC. The encoded protein is CASSVEDGTSGVYEQFF.

In its sample, this clone was seen many times. The chain is built from TRBV2 and TRBJ1-6; 7 nucleotides agree with TRBD1. The germline CDR1 and CDR2 sequences are SNHLY and FYNNEI. V was clipped by 3 bases and J by 14 bases; unmatched bases: 7. The CDR3 contains 13 residues. The chain's CDR3 is CASSDTFGTALHF. As DNA, the CDR3 is TGTGCCAGCAGTGATACTTTTGGGACAGCCCTCCACTTT.

This rearrangement joins TRBV14 to TRBJ2-7, with TRBD2 matching over 9 bases. From germline, CDR1 is SGHDN and CDR2 FVKESK. V gave up 2 bases and J gave up 2 bases; unmatched junction bases: 4. The CDR3 loop spans 15 amino acids. The CDR3 bases are TGTGCCAGCAGCCAAAGGGCTAGCGGGGCCTACGAGCAGTACTTC. Translating gives CASSQRASGAYEQYF.

This clone was recorded a few times. The rearrangement joins TRBV5-1 to TRBJ2-5, with D uncertain. Germline V CDR1 and CDR2: SGHRS, YFSETQ. This CDR3 has 15 residues. Trimming removed 3 bases at V and 0 bases at J, with 12 bases between. In DNA form, the CDR3 reads TGCGCCAGCAGCTCCCAACACCTGTACCAAGAGACCCAGTACTTC. Translated: CASSSQHLYQETQYF. The full variable domain, rest sourced from reference TRBV5-1 and TRBJ2-5, is KAGVTQTPRYLIKTRGQQVTLSCSPISGHRSVSWYQQTPGQGLQFLFEYFSETQRNKGNFPGRFSGRQFSNSRSEMNVSTLELGDSALYLCASSSQHLYQETQYFGPGTRLLVL.

The CDR3 spells CASSRDYNSPLHF. The CDR3, as DNA: TGTGCCAGCAGCCGGGACTATAATTCACCCCTCCACTTT. This sequence joins TRBV14 and TRBJ1-6; D unclear. Looked up from germline, CDR1 is SGHDN and CDR2 is FVKESK. The CDR3 extends over 13 amino acids. Trimming pared 4 bases from V and 3 bases from J, leaving 4 bases between.

V gene TRBV6-1 combines with J gene TRBJ1-5; weak D call: TRBD1 (5 bases). CDR1 is MNHNS and CDR2 is SASEGT in the germline V gene. V was clipped by 8 bases and J by 7 bases, with 18 bases between them. The CDR3 runs to 14 residues. The CDR3, as DNA: TGTGCCAGCGAAGCCGGGACCCAGTGGCAGCCCCAGCATTTT. Its translation is CASEAGTQWQPQHF.

This clone has only a few counts. Other DNA sequences of this sample code for an identical CDR3. The CDR3 nucleotides are TGTGCCAGCAGAGGCGGGGGGAATTCACCCCTCCACTTT. This sequence encodes CASRGGGNSPLHF. The chain has TRBV28 and TRBJ1-6; maybe TRBD1 (5 bases). The CDR3 consists of 13 residues. CDR1 and CDR2 from the germline V gene are MDHEN and SYDVKM. The germline V and J ends were trimmed by 6 bases and 7 bases, with 10 bases remaining between them.

Remarks on this clone: In the same sample, other DNA sequences code for this CDR3. The chain couples TRBV27 to TRBJ2-5, with D tentatively TRBD1 (6 bases). Germline V gene data show CDR1 as MNHEY and CDR2 as SMNVEV (reference sequence). The CDR3 is 14 amino acids. V gave up 5 bases and J gave up 0 bases, with 10 bases separating them. CDR3 in amino acids: CASSLTGNQETQYF. CDR3 bases: TGTGCCAGCAGTCTAACAGGGAACCAAGAGACCCAGTACTTC.

The rearrangement uses TRBV28 and TRBJ2-7, with D hard to call. This CDR3 has 15 amino acids. Deletions cut 8 bases from V and 3 bases from J, with 20 bases between. The germline CDR1 and CDR2 sequences are MDHEN and SYDVKM. CDR3 sequence reads: CASLAPGSLLYEQYF. CDR3 nucleotides: TGTGCCAGCCTCGCCCCCGGGTCCCTCCTCTACGAGCAGTACTTC.

This clone was counted at least ten times. This chain links TRBV21-1 with TRBJ1-5. TRBV21-1 is listed as a pseudogene. The CDR3 totals 16 residues. The CDR3 coding sequence is TGTGCCAGCAGCCCCCGGGGCCTTGATAGCAATCAGCCCCAGCATTTT. This gives the protein CASSPRGLDSNQPQHF.

Details on this clone: Different DNA sequences within this sample yield the same CDR3. The chain uses TRBV2 and TRBJ1-5; no clear D gene. The V end was cut by 6 bases, the J end by 1 base, with 7 bases between. The CDR3 contains 13 residues. The germline V gene has CDR1 SNHLY and CDR2 FYNNEI. The CDR3 sequence: CASRPDSNQPQHF. CDR3 coding DNA: TGTGCCAGCAGGCCCGACAGCAATCAGCCCCAGCATTTT.

The V gene is TRBV6-6, the J gene TRBJ1-1; D not resolved. The CDR3 sequence is 11 residues long. Germline V gene data show CDR1 as MNHNY and CDR2 as SVGAGI (reference sequence). V was shortened by 2 bases and J by 7 bases, with 5 bases between the two germline ends. CDR3: CASSYEIEAFF. The CDR3 coding sequence is TGTGCCAGCAGTTACGAGATTGAAGCTTTCTTT.

This clone was picked up many times. Here the CDR3 reads CAISEEQGRGYTF. The CDR3 DNA follows: TGTGCCATCAGTGAGGAACAGGGACGAGGCTACACCTTC. The chain couples TRBV10-3 to TRBJ1-2; perhaps TRBD1 as D (6 bases). This CDR3 has 13 residues. V was pared by 2 bases and J by 8 bases, with 12 bases between. The V gene's germline CDR1 is ENHRY and CDR2 SYGVKD.

The chain uses TRBV18 and TRBJ2-5, with 10 bases lining up with TRBD2. The CDR3 covers 16 residues. Germline V gene sequence: CDR1 KGHSH, CDR2 LQKENI. The trim removed 0 bases at V and 5 bases at J, leaving 6 bases unmatched. This CDR3 reads CASSPPQAGGQETQYF. The CDR3 DNA sequence: TGTGCCAGCTCACCACCTCAAGCGGGGGGGCAGGAGACCCAGTACTTC.

The table lists this clone with a few counts. The chain recombines TRBV29-1 with TRBJ2-6; 7 bases fit TRBD1. Per germline, CDR1 SQVTM and CDR2 ANQGSEA. V shed 5 bases, J shed 0 bases, and the junction held 4 bases outside the gene matches. The CDR3 extends over 15 amino acids. As DNA, the CDR3 is TGCAGCGTTCGCAGGGGGAGCTCTGGGGCCAACGTCCTGACTTTC. This codes for CSVRRGSSGANVLTF.

The rearrangement joins TRBV28 to TRBJ1-4; TRBD1 agrees at 7 bases. Trimming at V came to 6 bases and at J to 3 bases, leaving 1 base not matched to a gene. CDR1 and CDR2 from the germline V gene are MDHEN and SYDVKM. This CDR3 is built from 13 residues. CDR3 DNA sequence: TGTGCCAGCAGGGGGACAGCTAATGAAAAACTGTTTTTT. It is translated as CASRGTANEKLFF.

This clone was recorded a few times. The chain recombines TRBV28 with TRBJ2-6; D gene uncertain. Looked up from germline, CDR1 is MDHEN and CDR2 is SYDVKM. The germline V and J ends were trimmed by 8 bases and 0 bases, with 11 bases remaining between them. The CDR3 is 15 amino acids. The CDR3 coding sequence is TGTGCCAGCGCGGACCCGGGCTCTGGGGCCAACGTCCTGACTTTC. It specifies CASADPGSGANVLTF.

This clone was seen many times. This same CDR3 is encoded by further DNA sequences in the sample. The chain is built from TRBV18 and TRBJ2-3; TRBD2 agrees at 11 bases. There are 15 residues in the CDR3. Per germline, CDR1 KGHSH and CDR2 LQKENI. The trim removed 3 bases at V and 3 bases at J, leaving 2 bases unmatched. The CDR3 DNA follows: TGTGCCAGCTCACCGGGACTAGCGGTAACAGATACGCAGTATTTT. Amino acid sequence: CASSPGLAVTDTQYF.

J is TRBJ2-1 and V is TRBV7-8; D is perhaps TRBD2 (6 bases). Germline V gene sequence: CDR1 SGHVS, CDR2 FQNEAQ. The CDR3 spans 14 residues. Trimming shortened V by 0 bases and J by 5 bases, and 8 bases separated the two germline ends. This CDR3 reads CASSLASGHNEQFF. CDR3 bases: TGTGCCAGCAGCTTAGCTAGCGGACACAATGAGCAGTTCTTC.

The chain joins TRBV7-2 to TRBJ1-4; D not certain. The CDR3 totals 13 residues. In germline, CDR1 is SGHTA, CDR2 FQGNSA. V was clipped by 5 bases and J by 8 bases, with 12 bases between them. The CDR3 sequence: CASSPSTREKLFF. The DNA for the CDR3 is TGTGCCAGCAGCCCTTCTACGAGGGAAAAACTGTTTTTT.

This clone was observed a handful of times. The chain couples TRBV10-3 to TRBJ1-1, with D unresolved. The CDR3 is made up of 13 amino acids. The V end was cut by 4 bases, the J end by 8 bases, with 14 bases between. The germline CDR1 and CDR2 sequences are ENHRY and SYGVKD. The CDR3 bases are TGTGCCATCAGTGTCCCAGGTGCGAGCGAAGCTTTCTTT. Translation: CAISVPGASEAFF.

V and J are TRBV9 and TRBJ2-2; D is perhaps TRBD2 (5 bases). This CDR3 has 14 residues. Between the trimmed V and J ends, which lost 6 bases and 0 bases, there was a span of 9 bases. CDR1 SGDLS and CDR2 YYNGEE come from the germline V gene. CDR3 region: CASMSGTNTGELFF. CDR3 DNA sequence: TGTGCCAGCATGAGCGGAACGAACACCGGGGAGCTGTTTTTT. Variable domain in full (rest from reference TRBV9 and TRBJ2-2): DSGVTQTPKHLITATGQRVTLRCSPRSGDLSVYWYQQSLDQGLQFLIQYYNGEERAKGNILERFSAQQFPDLHSELNLSSLELGDSALYFCASMSGTNTGELFFGEGSRLTVL.

This clone was seen repeatedly, ten times or more. This chain joins TRBV7-9 and TRBJ2-7; 7 bases map to TRBD2. The CDR3 has 14 residues. V shed 5 bases, J shed 3 bases, and the junction held 7 bases outside the gene matches. Per germline, CDR1 SEHNR and CDR2 FQNEAQ (reference sequence). CDR3 DNA sequence: TGTGCCAGCAGCCCCGGGGGGAGGGACTACGAGCAGTACTTC. This codes for CASSPGGRDYEQYF.